This is a list of T cell receptor beta chains from one sample in a study of identical twins. TCRdb reanalysed the 5' RACE reads using MiXCR and keeps one entry per CDR3 protein. The sample shows around 470,000 distinct CDR3 sequences, 13% to 15% of them seen only once. Separately, the same data were catalogued under a study of yellow fever vaccine responses in identical twins.

Sequencing was carried out using CD4+ T cells sorted from blood. The receptor source for this set is a young woman in good health. The CDR3 runs from the conserved cysteine through the conserved F or W. The D gene is left open where the match is weak.

CDR3aa	v_gene	d_gene	j_gene
CASSQGGGGRNIQYF	TRBV5-6	.	TRBJ2-4
CASSDRGIGTDTQYF	TRBV10-1	.	TRBJ2-3
CASSPRLAGTDTQYF	TRBV11-3	TRBD2	TRBJ2-3
CASSPLPGVRTGELFF	TRBV12-3/TRBV12-4	.	TRBJ2-2
CSVELPGNTIYF	TRBV29-1	.	TRBJ1-3
CASRFAGSPRRRLRAGHRNF	TRBV25-1	.	TRBJ2-7
CSVERQRGANYEQYF	TRBV29-1	TRBD2	TRBJ2-7
CATSETPPGTNTGELFF	TRBV15	.	TRBJ2-2
CATSGINSYNEQFF	TRBV24-1	.	TRBJ2-1
CASSPRAESYNEQFF	TRBV5-1	.	TRBJ2-1
CASSRRGAYEQYF	TRBV27	TRBD2	TRBJ2-7
CASSRDPAPDTQYF	TRBV12-3/TRBV12-4	.	TRBJ2-3
CASSSKRGRSMDTQYF	TRBV5-1	.	TRBJ2-3
CASSKTADQETQYF	TRBV6-1	.	TRBJ2-5
CASSLIPEAGPIPYEQYF	TRBV27	.	TRBJ2-7
CATSRHKSYQETQYF	TRBV15	.	TRBJ2-5
CASSLSQGKEKLFF	TRBV12-3/TRBV12-4	.	TRBJ1-4
CASSLTSGRFYEQYF	TRBV14	TRBD2	TRBJ2-7
CATSDPGDLDTQYF	TRBV24-1	.	TRBJ2-3
CASSPLAGGNTGELFF	TRBV12-3/TRBV12-4	TRBD2	TRBJ2-2
CASSLTQGALSNQPQHF	TRBV28	TRBD1	TRBJ1-5
CASSLEAPWTQHF	TRBV5-8	.	TRBJ1-5
CASSLRDGLAGGSSTDTQYF	TRBV7-6	TRBD2	TRBJ2-3
CSTLGEETQYF	TRBV29-1	.	TRBJ2-5
CASSVTGGAMSYGYTF	TRBV9	TRBD1	TRBJ1-2
CSARVQRQGPQYF	TRBV20-1	TRBD1	TRBJ2-5
CAISESGESEQFF	TRBV10-3	.	TRBJ2-1
CASGSLGELFF	TRBV12-3/TRBV12-4	.	TRBJ2-2